This T cell receptor (beta chain) was captured in a study of shared clonotypes between healthy human individuals. Across the study: Donors had three CD4 naive, three CD4 memory, two CD8 naive and one CD8 memory plate apiece.

Clones were sequenced by immunoSEQ multiplex PCR, and TCRdb holds only the in-frame ones, with some missing. The table includes about 1 million clones, approximately 72% detected once. Germline V gene sequence: CDR1 ENHRY, CDR2 SYGVKD. Between the trimmed V and J ends, which lost 3 bases and 10 bases, there was a span of 10 bases. CDR3 length: 12 residues. This clone was detected many times. What it binds is unknown. General study findings and limits: In general, naive subsets displayed greater estimated richness than memory subsets did.

Healthy HIV-negative adults without recent acute infections or vaccinations served as donors. Partitioning of CD4+ cells yielded a CD45RA+ naive subset and a CD45RA-negative memory subset. The sequencing sample was made of memory CD4+ T cells sorted from blood. Subset denoted: CD45RA-negative fraction. This clonotype was sampled from a man between 18 and 29 years old in good health. V is TRBV10-3 and J is TRBJ2-1; D gene unclear. This CDR3 is CAISESNVEQFF. The CDR3 DNA sequence: TGTGCCATCAGTGAATCGAACGTCGAGCAGTTCTTC.